Each of the 23 T cell receptor beta chains below was sequenced from the same sample in a study of post-analysis software for immune sequencing data. Study conclusions and caveats: The study found TRBV5-6, TRBV5-1 and TRBV20-1 among 5 or 6 TRBV segments more frequent in patients than controls.

Their specific antigens are unknown. Sequencing libraries made from TCR beta cDNA carried unique molecular identifiers. MiXCR, applied by TCRdb to the PCR reads, yields one record per CDR3 protein. This sample carries about 540,000 distinct CDR3 sequences, 34% of them seen once, and the ten largest clones take roughly 6%. Sequences were obtained from blood. The receptor source for this set is a girl between 2 and 17 years old with multiple sclerosis.

The chain joins TRBV2 to TRBJ2-5, with D perhaps given as TRBD1 or TRBD2 (5 bases each). Germline CDR1 is SNHLY and CDR2 is FYNNEI. The CDR3 has 15 residues. Trimming removed 4 bases from V and 13 bases from J, with 25 bases in between. The CDR3 DNA reads as TGTGCCAGCAGTGCCGGGGACCCGCTAAGTTACGAGCGGTACTTC. This translates into CASSAGDPLSYERYF. The full variable domain, in which reference TRBV2 and TRBJ2-5 provide the parts outside the CDR3, is EPEVTQTPSHQVTQMGQEVILRCVPISNHLYFYWYRQILGQKVEFLVSFYNNEISEKSEIFDDQFSVERPDGSNFTLKIRSTKLEDSAMYFCASSAGDPLSYERYFGPGTRLLVL.

This clonotype was detected only a few times. This chain connects TRBV12-3 or TRBV12-4 to TRBJ1-5; D possibly corresponds to TRBD1 (6 bases). This CDR3 comprises 15 residues. Between the trimmed V and J ends, which lost 7 bases and 1 base, there was a span of 14 bases. For the CDR3, the DNA is TGTGCCAGCACTATCAGGGGTTGGAGCAATCAGCCCCAGCATTTT. Amino acid sequence: CASTIRGWSNQPQHF.

This clonotype has only a few counts. This rearrangement joins TRBV29-1 to TRBJ2-7; 7 bases fit TRBD1. V dropped 3 bases and J dropped 3; count of bases not matched to a gene: 5. Germline CDR1 and CDR2: SQVTM and ANQGSEA. The CDR3 consists of 13 residues. Written as DNA, the CDR3 is TGCAGCGTTGAGTCGGGACAGAGCTACGAGCAGTACTTC. This sequence encodes CSVESGQSYEQYF.

The genes are TRBV4-1 and TRBJ2-5, with D unresolved. The CDR3 consists of 16 residues. Germline loops: CDR1 MGHRA, CDR2 YSYEKL. The V gene lost 2 bases and the J gene lost 2 bases, with 15 bases spanning the gap. The CDR3 protein is CASSQNPLARQETQYF. CDR3 coding DNA: TGCGCCAGCAGCCAAAACCCCCTCGCAAGACAAGAGACCCAGTACTTC.

V usage is TRBV4-1 and J usage is TRBJ2-2; weak D call: TRBD1 (5 bases). Trimming shortened V by 0 bases and J by 1 base, and 6 bases separated the two germline ends. Germline V gives CDR1 MGHRA, CDR2 YSYEKL. This CDR3 comprises 15 residues. This CDR3 is CASSQDRGNTGELFF. As DNA, the CDR3 is TGCGCCAGCAGCCAAGATAGGGGGAACACCGGGGAGCTGTTTTTT.

This clonotype appeared a few times. The gene calls are TRBV6-1 and TRBJ2-6, with D perhaps being TRBD1 or TRBD2 (5 bases each). The CDR3 is 15 residues long. Germline V gene data show CDR1 as MNHNS and CDR2 as SASEGT. V gave up 7 bases and J gave up 0 bases, with 10 bases separating them. CDR3 in DNA: TGTGCCAGCATGGGGGTTCGCTCTGGGGCCAACGTCCTGACTTTC. Its protein product is CASMGVRSGANVLTF.

The chain carries TRBV24-1 and TRBJ2-5; no firm D call. CDR3 length: 16 residues. Deletions cut 0 bases from V and 5 bases from J, with 15 bases between. Germline-derived CDR1 and CDR2 are KGHDR and SFDVKD. DNA for the CDR3: TGTGCCACCAGTGATTTGAAGAGTAGTTCCGGGGAGACCCAGTACTTC. Translated: CATSDLKSSSGETQYF.

This clonotype was seen a handful of times. This chain links TRBV29-1 with TRBJ2-1; 9 nucleotides line up with TRBD2. Germline CDR1 and CDR2: SQVTM and ANQGSEA. The ends lost 7 bases at V and 4 bases at J; junction bases unmatched: 11. This CDR3 is built from 15 residues. The DNA for the CDR3 is TGCAGCGCCGAGGATAGCGGGGGCCTATACAATGAGCAGTTCTTC. Translated: CSAEDSGGLYNEQFF.

This clonotype has only a few counts. The V gene is TRBV6-4, the J gene TRBJ2-5; maybe TRBD2 (6 bases). The CDR3 contains 13 residues. V was cut by 3 bases and J by 11 bases, with 16 bases left in between. Germline V gene sequence: CDR1 MRHNA, CDR2 SNTAGT. The CDR3: CASSESSGVEQYF. CDR3 sequence (DNA): TGTGCCAGCAGTGAAAGTTCGGGGGTTGAGCAGTACTTC.

In this sample, this clonotype turned up a few times. V and J are TRBV10-1 and TRBJ2-5; 12 nucleotides align to TRBD1. The CDR3 spans 16 residues. Trimming took 6 bases from V and 5 from J; bases not matched to a gene: 10. Looked up from germline, CDR1 is WNHNN and CDR2 is SYGVQD (reference sequence). The CDR3 is CASRDPGQGARETQYF. CDR3 bases: TGCGCCAGCAGAGATCCGGGACAGGGGGCTCGGGAGACCCAGTACTTC.

This clonotype was seen more than once but under ten times. The chain carries TRBV29-1 and TRBJ1-1; TRBD1 is a possible D gene (5 bases). Germline CDR1 reads SQVTM; CDR2 reads ANQGSEA. There are 15 residues in the CDR3. Trimming took 0 bases from V and 2 from J, leaving 13 bases between them. CDR3 amino acids: CSVEDIPGSNTEAFF. In DNA form, the CDR3 reads TGCAGCGTTGAAGATATTCCAGGGTCCAACACTGAAGCTTTCTTT.

This clonotype was counted many times. This chain links TRBV14 with TRBJ1-2; no clear D gene. CDR1 SGHDN and CDR2 FVKESK come from the germline V gene. The CDR3 runs 13 residues. V was pared by 4 bases and J by 4 bases, with 10 bases between. CDR3 in DNA: TGTGCCAGCAGCCCCCGCGGCGGCTATGGCTACACCTTC. Translation gives CASSPRGGYGYTF.

This clonotype showed up just a few times. The J gene is TRBJ2-7, the V gene TRBV7-2, with TRBD1 matching over 7 bases. The CDR3 is 15 residues long. Germline V gene lookup returns CDR1 SGHTA and CDR2 FQGNSA. The ends lost 4 bases at V and 0 bases at J; junction bases unmatched: 6. CDR3 bases: TGTGCCAGCAGCTGGGGACAGTATCTCTCCTACGAGCAGTACTTC. Translating gives CASSWGQYLSYEQYF. The variable domain in full, with the rest retrieved from reference TRBV7-2 and TRBJ2-7, is GAGVSQSPSNKVTEKGKDVELRCDPISGHTALYWYRQSLGQGLEFLIYFQGNSAPDKSGLPSDRFSAERTGGSVSTLTIQRTQQEDSAVYLCASSWGQYLSYEQYFGPGTRLTVT.

This clonotype has more than one count but fewer than ten. The gene calls are TRBV12-3 or TRBV12-4 and TRBJ1-5; D is unclear. The CDR3 extends over 13 amino acids. The germline V and J ends were trimmed by 6 bases and 5 bases, with 11 bases remaining between them. The DNA for the CDR3 is TGTGCCAGCAGCCCCCATCGAGATCAGCCCCAGCATTTT. Encoded protein: CASSPHRDQPQHF.

The chain is built from TRBV20-1 and TRBJ2-7; D is perhaps TRBD2 (6 bases). The V gene's germline CDR1 is DFQATT and CDR2 SNEGSKA (reference sequence). This CDR3 is 13 amino acids long. Trimming left V 5 bases short and J 0 bases short, with 11 bases between. CDR3 amino acids: CSARHGSSYEQYF. The CDR3 DNA follows: TGCAGTGCTCGACACGGGAGCTCCTACGAGCAGTACTTC.

J is TRBJ2-1 and V is TRBV2, with D hard to call. The CDR3 consists of 12 residues. The V and J ends lost 0 bases and 8 bases respectively, with 5 bases between them. Looked up from germline, CDR1 is SNHLY and CDR2 is FYNNEI. CDR3 sequence reads: CASSEAVHEQFF. In nucleotides, the CDR3 is TGTGCCAGCAGTGAAGCAGTCCATGAGCAGTTCTTC.

This clonotype turned up a few times. The V call is TRBV20-1, the J call TRBJ1-4; TRBD1 is a possible D gene (6 bases). The length of the CDR3 is 17 residues. Deletions cut 4 bases from V and 4 bases from J, with 22 bases between. The germline V gene encodes CDR1 DFQATT and CDR2 SNEGSKA (reference sequence). The CDR3 loop is CSATLGGRDRFNEKLFF. CDR3 nucleotide sequence: TGCAGTGCTACGTTGGGGGGGCGAGACCGCTTTAATGAAAAACTGTTTTTT.

This clonotype was seen a few times. The V call is TRBV29-1, the J call TRBJ2-3, with D perhaps matching TRBD1 or TRBD2 (6 bases each). Germline-derived CDR1 and CDR2 are SQVTM and ANQGSEA. This CDR3 comprises 14 residues. The V gene lost 6 bases and the J gene lost 6 bases, with 19 bases spanning the gap. CDR3 sequence: CSVTGAPREDTQYF. The CDR3 coding sequence is TGCAGCGTCACGGGGGCGCCTAGGGAGGATACGCAGTATTTT.

The chain carries TRBV28 and TRBJ1-2; D is ambiguous. V shed 8 bases and J shed 9 bases, with 13 bases lying between them. Germline V CDR1 and CDR2: MDHEN, SYDVKM. CDR3 length: 11 amino acids. CDR3 sequence: CASAVGRSYTF. CDR3 coding DNA: TGTGCCAGCGCTGTGGGGAGAAGCTACACCTTC.

V and J are TRBV7-6 and TRBJ1-6; D gene unclear. Trimming left V 8 bases short and J 6 bases short, with 11 bases between. This CDR3 contains 13 residues. Germline CDR1 SGHVS, CDR2 FNYEAQ. The CDR3 DNA follows: TGTGCCAGCCCATGGCACACTAATTCACCCCTCCACTTT. Translated: CASPWHTNSPLHF. Drawing the rest from reference TRBV7-6 and TRBJ1-6, the complete variable domain is GAGVSQSPRYKVTKRGQDVALRCDPISGHVSLYWYRQALGQGPEFLTYFNYEAQQDKSGLPNDRFSAERPEGSISTLTIQRTEQRDSAMYRCASPWHTNSPLHFGNGTRLTVT.

The genes are TRBV10-3 and TRBJ2-4; TRBD2 might be the D (6 bases). The J call is in doubt because the DNA end fits TRBJ2-7 better. CDR1 and CDR2 (germline): ENHRY, SYGVKD. There are 12 residues in the CDR3. The CDR3 nucleotides are TGTGCCATCCGTGGGTGGGGGGACGAGCAGTACTTC. Encoded protein: CAIRGWGDEQYF.

This chain links TRBV28 with TRBJ2-5; D gene ambiguous. The CDR3 is 15 residues long. V lost 5 bases, J lost 2 bases, and 15 bases lay in between. CDR1 MDHEN and CDR2 SYDVKM come from the germline V gene. CDR3 amino acids: CASSPHGREQETQYF. CDR3 DNA: TGTGCCAGCAGTCCCCACGGGCGAGAACAAGAGACCCAGTACTTC.

To note about this clonotype: The junction shows a germline mismatch at one end, possibly a read error. The J gene is TRBJ1-2, the V gene TRBV12-3 or TRBV12-4; a weak D match, TRBD1 (6 bases). The CDR3 has 13 amino acids. CDR3 sequence reads: CASNLGGASGCTF. CDR3 coding DNA: TGTGCCAGCAATTTGGGGGGGGCCAGCGGCTGCACCTTC.